Each of the 32 T cell receptor beta chains below was sequenced from the same sample in a study of kidney transplant recipient with SARS-CoV-2 infection. MiXCR, applied by TCRdb to the reads, yields one record per CDR3 protein. The table records 250,000 or so distinct CDR3 sequences, 25% to 30% of them present only once. The sequences come from a blood sample, collected at baseline and on day 111 from a kidney transplant recipient. All receptors come from a male patient aged 25-45 years who had COVID-19 and was a kidney transplant recipient. A share of the T cells may be of graft donor origin.

This clonotype was seen at least ten times. This chain joins TRBV28 and TRBJ2-7; perhaps TRBD1 as D (7 bases). The CDR3 is made up of 16 amino acids. CDR1 is MDHEN, CDR2 SYDVKM, per germline. V was pared by 6 bases and J by 3 bases, with 21 bases between. CDR3 nucleotide sequence: TGTGCCAGCAGCGAACAAGGAGGGACAGAAGTCTACGAGCAGTACTTC. Translating it yields CASSEQGGTEVYEQYF.

This clonotype was detected ten times or more. The chain has TRBV28 and TRBJ1-1; D gene ambiguous. In germline, CDR1 is MDHEN, CDR2 SYDVKM. This CDR3 contains 11 residues. With 3 bases removed from V and 7 bases from J, the gap between germline ends came to 6 bases. DNA of the CDR3: TGTGCCAGCAGTTTTCGGCGTGAAGCTTTCTTT. Translating it yields CASSFRREAFF.

The chain joins TRBV20-1 to TRBJ2-1; 10 nucleotides match TRBD2. J gave up 7 bases and V 1 base, and 4 bases lay outside the gene matches. Germline CDR1 and CDR2: DFQATT and SNEGSKA (reference sequence). The CDR3 runs 14 residues. CDR3: CSARGAGGPNEQFF. The CDR3 DNA is TGCAGTGCTAGAGGAGCGGGAGGGCCAAATGAGCAGTTCTTC.

Regarding this clonotype: Being one base from a much bigger clone, this may be a read error. The chain employs TRBV2 and TRBJ2-1, with 7 bases matching TRBD2. From germline, CDR1 is SNHLY and CDR2 FYNNEI. The length of the CDR3 is 13 residues. For the CDR3, the DNA is TGTGCCAGCAACGGTTTTCGGGAGGATGAGCAGTCCTTC. It encodes CASNGFREDEQSF.

This clonotype was detected ten times or more. The chain couples TRBV7-6 to TRBJ1-2; no clear D. The germline gives CDR1 SGHVS, CDR2 FNYEAQ. V was trimmed by 5 bases and J by 4 bases, leaving 23 bases between them. The CDR3 loop spans 17 amino acids. The CDR3 DNA is TGTGCCAGCAGCCAACCATGTGAATCTCGAAAGACCTATGGCTACACCTTC. Translation gives CASSQPCESRKTYGYTF.

This clonotype came up a few times. Possible read error: a much larger clone is one base away. V usage is TRBV27 and J usage is TRBJ1-6, with TRBD1 identical over 10 bases. From germline, CDR1 is MNHEY and CDR2 SMNVEV (reference sequence). The CDR3 is 14 residues long. The DNA for the CDR3 is TGTTCCAGCAGCGACAGGGGGCGGAATTCACCCCTCCACTTT. This codes for CSSSDRGRNSPLHF.

The CDR3 is CATSDQIARTYNEQFF. The CDR3 nucleotides are TGTGCCACCAGTGATCAAATAGCGCGGACCTACAATGAGCAGTTCTTC. The chain carries TRBV24-1 and TRBJ2-1; perhaps TRBD2 as D (5 bases). Germline CDR1 reads KGHDR; CDR2 reads SFDVKD. The CDR3 has 16 amino acids. Between the trimmed V and J ends, which lost 3 bases and 2 bases, there was a span of 13 bases.

This clonotype was counted many times. The J gene is TRBJ1-2, the V gene TRBV6-9; D is uncertain. The CDR3 has 17 residues. The germline CDR1 and CDR2 sequences are MNHGY and SVAAGI. The V gene lost 5 bases and the J gene lost 4 bases, with 23 bases spanning the gap. CDR3 coding DNA: TGTGCCAGCAGTGTAATTGCGCCTTACGGAAAGACCTATGGCTACACCTTC. Amino acids: CASSVIAPYGKTYGYTF.

Concerning this clonotype: A read error may explain this, as a much larger clone is one base away. The chain couples TRBV3-1 to TRBJ1-2; maybe TRBD1 (5 bases). V was trimmed by 4 bases and J by 4 bases, leaving 22 bases between them. The CDR3 totals 17 residues. Germline loops: CDR1 LGHDT, CDR2 YNNKEL (reference sequence). CDR3 in amino acids: CASSPDSTLRKTYGYTF. The CDR3 nucleotides read TGTGCCAGCAGCCCCGACAGCACCCTTCGAAAGACCTATGGCTACACCTTC.

This clonotype was detected many times. V is TRBV5-8 and J is TRBJ1-2, with no clear D. V lost 7 bases and J 4 bases, leaving 23 bases between the germline ends. The CDR3 covers 16 residues. The germline V gene has CDR1 SGHTS and CDR2 YDEGEE. The CDR3 DNA sequence: TGTGCCAGCGCCATGTTTCATCCACGAAAGACCTATGGCTACACCTTC. Its protein product is CASAMFHPRKTYGYTF.

Comments on this clonotype: A read error is possible here, since a much larger clone lies one base away. The rearrangement uses TRBV6-5 and TRBJ2-7; D might be TRBD1 or TRBD2, each matching 5 bases. Germline-derived CDR1 and CDR2 are MNHEY and SVGAGI. CDR3 length equals 17 residues. The V gene lost 0 bases and the J gene lost 0 bases, with 15 bases spanning the gap. The CDR3 loop reads CASSYSISGGTSYEQYV. The CDR3 region has the DNA TGTGCCAGCAGTTACTCGATTTCTGGGGGAACCTCCTACGAGCAGTACGTC.

This clonotype was found many times. The chain joins TRBV18 to TRBJ2-7, with 14 positions matching TRBD2. V lost 5 bases to trimming and J lost 4 bases; unmatched junction nucleotides: 10. The CDR3 totals 17 residues. CDR1 is KGHSH and CDR2 is LQKENI in the germline V gene. The CDR3 reads CASSRGEGLAGGYEQYF. The CDR3 bases are TGTGCCAGCTCAAGGGGCGAAGGACTAGCGGGAGGTTACGAGCAGTACTTC.

This clonotype was seen ten or more times. This chain's CDR3 is CASSIRQMNTEAFF. CDR3 coding DNA: TGTGCCAGCAGCATAAGACAGATGAACACTGAAGCTTTCTTT. This chain links TRBV7-9 with TRBJ1-1; TRBD1 is a possible D gene (5 bases). V dropped 5 bases and J dropped 0 bases, with 10 bases sitting between them. CDR1 SEHNR and CDR2 FQNEAQ come from the germline V gene (reference sequence). This CDR3 has 14 residues.

This clonotype was recorded many times. This chain links TRBV5-5 with TRBJ2-7; 8 bases line up with TRBD2. Trimming at V came to 3 bases and at J to 3 bases, leaving 14 bases not matched to a gene. CDR3 length: 17 residues. Germline assignment: CDR1 SGHKS and CDR2 YYEKEE (reference sequence). CDR3: CASSWGPPPGGNYEQYF. The CDR3 coding sequence is TGTGCCAGCAGCTGGGGTCCCCCCCCGGGAGGGAACTACGAGCAGTACTTC.

This clonotype was detected many times. The V call is TRBV14, the J call TRBJ1-2; 8 positions agree with TRBD1. Trimming removed 1 base from V and 4 bases from J; junction bases left unmatched: 2. Germline CDR1 is SGHDN and CDR2 is FVKESK. This CDR3 region has 14 residues. For the CDR3, the DNA is TGTGCCAGCAGCCAAGGGACAGGGCCCTATGGCTACACCTTC. Protein product: CASSQGTGPYGYTF. The variable domain in full, completed from reference TRBV14 and TRBJ1-2, reads EAGVTQFPSHSVIEKGQTVTLRCDPISGHDNLYWYRRVMGKEIKFLLHFVKESKQDESGMPNNRFLAERTGGTYSTLKVQPAELEDSGVYFCASSQGTGPYGYTFGSGTRLTVV.

The chain uses TRBV2 and TRBJ1-2, with D possibly being TRBD1 (6 bases). CDR1 is SNHLY, CDR2 FYNNEI, per germline. The ends were cut back, 8 bases at V and 8 bases at J, with 12 bases in the middle. The CDR3 has 11 amino acids. The CDR3 is CASSPGVGYTF. CDR3 nucleotide sequence: TGTGCCAGCTCCCCAGGGGTCGGCTACACCTTC. Filled out from reference TRBV2 and TRBJ1-2, the complete variable domain reads EPEVTQTPSHQVTQMGQEVILRCVPISNHLYFYWYRQILGQKVEFLVSFYNNEISEKSEIFDDQFSVERPDGSNFTLKIRSTKLEDSAMYFCASSPGVGYTFGSGTRLTVV.

This clonotype appeared many times. The V call is TRBV19, the J call TRBJ1-2; no firm D call. Between the trimmed V and J ends, which lost 1 base and 4 bases, there was a span of 19 bases. CDR3 length: 17 residues. The V gene's germline CDR1 is LNHDA and CDR2 SQIVND (reference sequence). CDR3 protein: CASSIASTNRKTYGYTF. The CDR3 region has the DNA TGTGCCAGTAGTATAGCCTCGACAAATCGAAAGACCTATGGCTACACCTTC. Variable domain in full (rest from reference TRBV19 and TRBJ1-2): DGGITQSPKYLFRKEGQNVTLSCEQNLNHDAMYWYRQDPGQGLRLIYYSQIVNDFQKGDIAEGYSVSREKKESFPLTVTSAQKNPTAFYLCASSIASTNRKTYGYTFGSGTRLTVV.

This clonotype occurred many times. The CDR3 sequence is CASSYRSPISIRTEAFF. The CDR3 bases are TGTGCCAGCAGCTATCGTTCTCCCATTTCAATTCGCACTGAAGCTTTCTTT. This chain joins TRBV3-1 and TRBJ1-1, with D uncertain. Germline V gene lookup returns CDR1 LGHDT and CDR2 YNNKEL (reference sequence). Trimming pared 5 bases from V and 4 bases from J, leaving 23 bases between. CDR3 length: 17 residues.

This clonotype was recorded at least ten times. V and J are TRBV3-2 and TRBJ2-2. TRBV3-2 is deemed a pseudogene. The CDR3 sequence is 13 residues long. The CDR3 DNA reads as TGTGCCAGCAGCCAAGGGACCTCCGGGGAGCTGTTTTTT. Encoded protein: CASSQGTSGELFF.

The chain recombines TRBV5-8 with TRBJ2-3, with 7 bases identical to TRBD1. Germline trimming cut 7 bases from V and 2 bases from J; bases unmatched to any gene: 10. The germline gives CDR1 SGHTS, CDR2 YDEGEE. This CDR3 region has 15 residues. This chain's CDR3 is CASGTGTASTDTQYF. CDR3 coding DNA: TGTGCCAGCGGGACCGGGACAGCCTCCACAGATACGCAGTATTTT.

The rearrangement joins TRBV2 to TRBJ1-2; no definite D call. This CDR3 is 17 amino acids long. Germline lookup yields CDR1 SNHLY and CDR2 FYNNEI. The V and J ends lost 5 bases and 4 bases respectively, with 23 bases between them. Here the CDR3 reads CASSLTLYRRKTYGYTF. The CDR3 DNA sequence: TGTGCCAGCAGTCTAACGCTTTACCGACGAAAGACCTATGGCTACACCTTC.

This clonotype was detected only a few times. This chain uses TRBV5-4 with TRBJ2-3; TRBD1 agrees at 10 bases. V trimming: 5 bases; J trimming: 5 bases; junction bases outside the gene matches: 8. This CDR3 spans 15 amino acids. Per the germline V gene, CDR1 is SGHNT and CDR2 is YYREEE (reference sequence). CDR3 bases: TGTGCCAGCAGTCTGATCGGACAGGGGGTAGATACGCAGTATTTT. Translating it yields CASSLIGQGVDTQYF.

On this clonotype: A read error is possible here, since a much larger clone lies one base away. This chain connects TRBV6-4 to TRBJ1-2; no firm D call. The CDR3 extends over 17 amino acids. The germline gives CDR1 MRHNA, CDR2 SNTAGT. Trimming removed 3 bases at V and 4 bases at J, with 21 bases between. The DNA for the CDR3 is TGTGCCAGCAGTGAGATAAACTCACACGGAAAGACCTATGGCTACACCTTC. Translated: CASSEINSHGKTYGYTF.

This clonotype was observed at least ten times. This sequence joins TRBV28 and TRBJ2-1, with D unclear. V gave up 3 bases and J gave up 12 bases, with 15 bases separating them. CDR3 length equals 13 residues. Looked up from germline, CDR1 is MDHEN and CDR2 is SYDVKM. As DNA, the CDR3 is TGTGCCAGCAGTTTCTCTGGGCGCTCACGGCAGTTCTTC. Translating gives CASSFSGRSRQFF.

This clonotype came up many times. This chain uses TRBV5-5 with TRBJ1-2; D is ambiguous. There are 16 residues in the CDR3. V dropped 5 bases and J dropped 4 bases, with 21 bases sitting between them. Germline V CDR1 and CDR2: SGHKS, YYEKEE (reference sequence). The CDR3 DNA reads as TGTGCCAGCAGTTTGAGTGTCTCGCGAAAGACCTATGGCTACACCTTC. The encoded protein is CASSLSVSRKTYGYTF.

This rearrangement joins TRBV9 to TRBJ1-2; D unclear. Trimming removed 5 bases at V and 4 bases at J, with 21 bases between. The germline V gene has CDR1 SGDLS and CDR2 YYNGEE. The CDR3 has 16 amino acids. CDR3 in DNA: TGTGCCAGCAGAGTGACGTACTCAAGAAAGACCTATGGCTACACCTTC. Translation gives CASRVTYSRKTYGYTF.

In this sample, this clonotype turned up many times. The chain has TRBV23-1 and TRBJ1-2, with D hard to call. TRBV23-1 carries the ORF label, with uncertain function. The V gene lost 4 bases and the J gene lost 4 bases, with 22 bases spanning the gap. The CDR3 runs 17 residues. The CDR3 here is CASSPNTLRRKTYGYTF. CDR3 bases: TGCGCCAGCAGTCCAAATACGCTACGCAGAAAGACCTATGGCTACACCTTC.

In its sample, this clonotype was seen a few times. The genes are TRBV28 and TRBJ1-5; weak D call: TRBD1 (5 bases). Trimming stripped 6 bases from V and 6 bases from J, with 12 bases between. This CDR3 contains 13 residues. The V gene's germline CDR1 is MDHEN and CDR2 SYDVKM. CDR3: CASSRGGGQPQHF. The CDR3, as DNA: TGTGCCAGCAGCCGGGGGGGGGGTCAGCCCCAGCATTTT.

The sample holds many counts of this clonotype. The chain joins TRBV6-5 to TRBJ2-5; perhaps TRBD1 as D (6 bases). V was shortened by 5 bases and J by 2 bases, with 9 bases between the two germline ends. Germline V CDR1 and CDR2: MNHEY, SVGAGI. The CDR3 totals 13 residues. CDR3 in amino acids: CASSGTPQETQYF. CDR3 sequence (DNA): TGTGCCAGCAGTGGGACACCTCAAGAGACCCAGTACTTC.

This clonotype has ten or more counts. This sequence joins TRBV2 and TRBJ1-1, with D unclear. Trimming left V 5 bases short and J 5 bases short, with 12 bases between. Germline V CDR1 and CDR2: SNHLY, FYNNEI. There are 13 residues in the CDR3. Here the CDR3 reads CASSLQPKTEAFF. The CDR3 nucleotides are TGTGCCAGCAGTTTACAGCCGAAAACTGAAGCTTTCTTT.

Comments on this clonotype: This may stem from a read error, because a much larger clone lies one nucleotide away. The chain uses TRBV7-2 and TRBJ1-2, with 8 nucleotides matching TRBD1. The CDR3 totals 14 residues. Germline-derived CDR1 and CDR2 are SGHTA and FQGNSA. The CDR3 spells CAGSLQGGVYGYTF. The CDR3 coding sequence is TGTGCCGGCAGCTTACAGGGGGGCGTCTATGGCTACACCTTC.

Comment on this clonotype: With only one base between it and a far larger clone, this is likely a read error. V is TRBV11-2 and J is TRBJ2-6; 10 nucleotides agree with TRBD1. TRBJ2-5 explains the end of the DNA better; the J call may be wrong. CDR1 and CDR2 (germline): SGHAT, FQNNGV. There are 16 residues in the CDR3. CDR3 protein: CASGLMGQGNMETQYF. In nucleotides, the CDR3 is TGTGCCAGCGGCCTGATGGGACAGGGGAACATGGAGACCCAGTACTTC.